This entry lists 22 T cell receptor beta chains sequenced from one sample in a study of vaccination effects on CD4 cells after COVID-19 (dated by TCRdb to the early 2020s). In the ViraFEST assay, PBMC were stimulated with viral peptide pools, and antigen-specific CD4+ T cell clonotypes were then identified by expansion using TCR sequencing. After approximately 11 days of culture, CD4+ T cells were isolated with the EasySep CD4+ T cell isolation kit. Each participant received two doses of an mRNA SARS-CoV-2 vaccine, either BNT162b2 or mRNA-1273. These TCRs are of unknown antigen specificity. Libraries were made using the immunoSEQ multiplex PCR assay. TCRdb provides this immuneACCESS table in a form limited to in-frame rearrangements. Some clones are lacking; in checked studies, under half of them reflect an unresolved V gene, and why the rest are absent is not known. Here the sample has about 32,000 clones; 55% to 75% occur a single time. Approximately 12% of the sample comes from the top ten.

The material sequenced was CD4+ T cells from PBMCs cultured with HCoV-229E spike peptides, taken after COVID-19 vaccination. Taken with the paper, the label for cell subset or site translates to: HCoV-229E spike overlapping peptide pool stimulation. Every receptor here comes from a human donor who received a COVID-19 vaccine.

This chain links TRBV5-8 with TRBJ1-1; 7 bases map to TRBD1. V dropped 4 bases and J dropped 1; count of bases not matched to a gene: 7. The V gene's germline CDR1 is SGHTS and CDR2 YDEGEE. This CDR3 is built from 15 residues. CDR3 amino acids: CASSLSTGQNTEAFF. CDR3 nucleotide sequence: TGTGCCAGCAGCCTATCGACAGGGCAGAACACTGAAGCTTTCTTT. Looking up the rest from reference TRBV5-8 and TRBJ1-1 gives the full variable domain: EAGVTQSPTHLIKTRGQQATLRCSPISGHTSVYWYQQALGLGLQFLLWYDEGEERNRGNFPPRFSGRQFPNYSSELNVNALELEDSALYLCASSLSTGQNTEAFFGQGTRLTVV.

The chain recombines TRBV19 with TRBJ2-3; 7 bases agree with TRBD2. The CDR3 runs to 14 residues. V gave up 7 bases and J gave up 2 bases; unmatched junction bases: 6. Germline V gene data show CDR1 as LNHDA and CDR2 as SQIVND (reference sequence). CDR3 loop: CASKRLADTDTQYF. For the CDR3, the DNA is TGTGCCAGTAAGAGGCTAGCGGACACAGATACGCAGTATTTT.

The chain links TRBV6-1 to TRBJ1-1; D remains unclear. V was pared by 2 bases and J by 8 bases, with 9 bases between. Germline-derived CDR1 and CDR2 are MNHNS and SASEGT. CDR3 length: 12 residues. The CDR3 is CASSEWEREAFF. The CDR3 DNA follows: TGTGCCAGCAGTGAATGGGAGCGCGAAGCTTTCTTT.

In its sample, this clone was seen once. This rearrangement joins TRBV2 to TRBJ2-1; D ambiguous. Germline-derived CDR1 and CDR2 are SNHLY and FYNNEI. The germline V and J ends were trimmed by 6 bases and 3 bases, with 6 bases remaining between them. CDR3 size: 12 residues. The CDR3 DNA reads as TGTGCCAGCAGCCACGACTACAATGAGCAGTTCTTC. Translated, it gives CASSHDYNEQFF.

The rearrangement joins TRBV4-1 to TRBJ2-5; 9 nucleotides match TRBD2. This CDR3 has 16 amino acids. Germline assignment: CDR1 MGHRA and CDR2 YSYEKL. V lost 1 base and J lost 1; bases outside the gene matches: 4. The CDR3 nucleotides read TGCGCCAGCAGCCAAGGGCGGGGGGGGACCCAAGAGACCCAGTACTTC. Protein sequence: CASSQGRGGTQETQYF.

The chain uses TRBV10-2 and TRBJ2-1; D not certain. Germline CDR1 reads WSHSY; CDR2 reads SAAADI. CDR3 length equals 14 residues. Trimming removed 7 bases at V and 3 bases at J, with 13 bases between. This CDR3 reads CASNLAWDYNEQFF. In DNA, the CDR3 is TGCGCCAGCAATTTAGCATGGGACTACAATGAGCAGTTCTTC.

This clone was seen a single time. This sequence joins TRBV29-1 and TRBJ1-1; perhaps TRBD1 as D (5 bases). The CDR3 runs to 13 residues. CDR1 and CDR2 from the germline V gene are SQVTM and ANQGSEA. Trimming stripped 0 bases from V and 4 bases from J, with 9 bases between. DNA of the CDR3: TGCAGCGTTGAAGAGGGGCGGGGCACTGAAGCTTTCTTT. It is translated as CSVEEGRGTEAFF.

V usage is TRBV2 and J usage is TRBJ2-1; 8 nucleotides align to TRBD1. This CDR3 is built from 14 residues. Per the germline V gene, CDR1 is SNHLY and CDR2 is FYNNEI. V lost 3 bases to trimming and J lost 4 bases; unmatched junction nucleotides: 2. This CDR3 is CASSDWTGYNEQFF. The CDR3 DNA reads TGTGCCAGCAGTGACTGGACAGGGTACAATGAGCAGTTCTTC.

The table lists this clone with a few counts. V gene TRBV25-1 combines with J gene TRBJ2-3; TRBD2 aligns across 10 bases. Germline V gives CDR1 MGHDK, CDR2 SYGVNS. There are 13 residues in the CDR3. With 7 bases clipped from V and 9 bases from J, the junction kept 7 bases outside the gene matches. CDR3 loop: CASNLAGAETQYF. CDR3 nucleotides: TGTGCCAGCAATCTAGCGGGAGCCGAGACGCAGTATTTT.

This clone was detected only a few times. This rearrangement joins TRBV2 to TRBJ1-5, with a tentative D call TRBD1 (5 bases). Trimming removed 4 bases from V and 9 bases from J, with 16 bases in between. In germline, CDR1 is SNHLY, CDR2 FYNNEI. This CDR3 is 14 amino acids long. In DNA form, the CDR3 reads TGTGCCAGCAGTGCAATGGGGGGAACGAGGCCCCAGCATTTT. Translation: CASSAMGGTRPQHF.

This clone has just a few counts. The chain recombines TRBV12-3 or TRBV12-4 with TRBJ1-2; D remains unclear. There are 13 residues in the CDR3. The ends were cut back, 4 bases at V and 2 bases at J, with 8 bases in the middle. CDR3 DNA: TGTGCCAGCAGTTCCGCCGCGAACTATGGCTACACCTTC. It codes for CASSSAANYGYTF.

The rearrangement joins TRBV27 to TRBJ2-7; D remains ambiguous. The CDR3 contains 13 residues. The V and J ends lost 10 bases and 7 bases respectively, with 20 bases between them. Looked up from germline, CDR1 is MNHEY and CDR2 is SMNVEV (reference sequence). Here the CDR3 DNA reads TGTGCCACTGCGGTGTTTGGTTCCCTAGAGCAGTACTTC. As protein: CATAVFGSLEQYF.

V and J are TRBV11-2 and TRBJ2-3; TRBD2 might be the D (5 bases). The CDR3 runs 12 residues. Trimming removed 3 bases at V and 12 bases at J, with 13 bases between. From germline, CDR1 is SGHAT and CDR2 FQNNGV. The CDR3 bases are TGTGCCAGCAGCTTTACGGGGAGAGGACAGTATTTT. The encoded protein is CASSFTGRGQYF. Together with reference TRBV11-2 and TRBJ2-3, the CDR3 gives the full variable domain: EAGVAQSPRYKIIEKRQSVAFWCNPISGHATLYWYQQILGQGPKLLIQFQNNGVVDDSQLPKDRFSAERLKGVDSTLKIQPAKLEDSAVYLCASSFTGRGQYFGPGTRLTVL.

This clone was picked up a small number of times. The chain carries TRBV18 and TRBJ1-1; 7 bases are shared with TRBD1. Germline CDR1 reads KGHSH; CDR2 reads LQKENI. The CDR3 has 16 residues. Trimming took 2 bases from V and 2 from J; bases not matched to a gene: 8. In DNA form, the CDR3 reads TGTGCCAGCTCACCATTAGGTCAGGGGGGAAACACTGAAGCTTTCTTT. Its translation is CASSPLGQGGNTEAFF.

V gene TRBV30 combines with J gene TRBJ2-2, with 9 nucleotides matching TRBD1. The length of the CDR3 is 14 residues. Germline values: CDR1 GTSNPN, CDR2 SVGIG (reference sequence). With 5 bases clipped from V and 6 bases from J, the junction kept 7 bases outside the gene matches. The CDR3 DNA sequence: TGTGCCTGGCAACCGGGACAGGGTGCCGGGGAGCTGTTTTTT. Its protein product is CAWQPGQGAGELFF.

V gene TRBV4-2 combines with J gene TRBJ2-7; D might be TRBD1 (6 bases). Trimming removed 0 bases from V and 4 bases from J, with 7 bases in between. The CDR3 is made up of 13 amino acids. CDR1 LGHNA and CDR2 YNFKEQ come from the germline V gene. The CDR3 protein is CASSQDRGYEQYF. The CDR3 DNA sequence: TGTGCCAGCAGCCAAGACAGGGGTTACGAGCAGTACTTC.

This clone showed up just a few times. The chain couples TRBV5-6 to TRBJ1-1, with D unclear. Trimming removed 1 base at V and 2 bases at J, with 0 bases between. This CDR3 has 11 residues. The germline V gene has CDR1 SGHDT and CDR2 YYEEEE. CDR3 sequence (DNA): TGTGCCAGCAGCTTGAACACTGAAGCTTTCTTT. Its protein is CASSLNTEAFF.

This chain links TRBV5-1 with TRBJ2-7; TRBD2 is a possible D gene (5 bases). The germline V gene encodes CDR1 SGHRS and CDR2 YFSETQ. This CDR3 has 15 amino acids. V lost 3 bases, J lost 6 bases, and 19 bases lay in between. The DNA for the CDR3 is TGCGCCAGCAGCTCGCCTGCCGGGATTGCGCCCGAGCAGTACTTC. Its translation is CASSSPAGIAPEQYF. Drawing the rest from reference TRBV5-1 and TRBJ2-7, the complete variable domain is KAGVTQTPRYLIKTRGQQVTLSCSPISGHRSVSWYQQTPGQGLQFLFEYFSETQRNKGNFPGRFSGRQFSNSRSEMNVSTLELGDSALYLCASSSPAGIAPEQYFGPGTRLTVT.

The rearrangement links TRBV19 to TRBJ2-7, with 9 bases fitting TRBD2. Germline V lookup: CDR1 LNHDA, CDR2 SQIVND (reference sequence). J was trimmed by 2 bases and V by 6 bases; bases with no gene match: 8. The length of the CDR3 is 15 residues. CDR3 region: CASSPGREGPYEQYF. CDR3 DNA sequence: TGTGCCAGTAGCCCAGGGCGGGAGGGCCCCTACGAGCAGTACTTC.

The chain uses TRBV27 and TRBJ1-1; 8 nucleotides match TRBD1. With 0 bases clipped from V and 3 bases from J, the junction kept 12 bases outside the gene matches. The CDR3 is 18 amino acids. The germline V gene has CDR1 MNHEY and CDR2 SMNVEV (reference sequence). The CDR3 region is CASSLSRRRLDRDTEAFF. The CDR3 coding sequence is TGTGCCAGCAGTTTATCCCGGAGACGTCTGGACAGGGACACTGAAGCTTTCTTT.

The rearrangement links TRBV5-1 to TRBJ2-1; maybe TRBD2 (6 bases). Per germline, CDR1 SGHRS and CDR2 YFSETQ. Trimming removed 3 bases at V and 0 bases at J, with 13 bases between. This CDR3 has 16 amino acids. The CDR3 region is CASSSGEISSYNEQFF. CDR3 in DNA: TGCGCCAGCAGCTCGGGGGAAATCAGCTCCTACAATGAGCAGTTCTTC.

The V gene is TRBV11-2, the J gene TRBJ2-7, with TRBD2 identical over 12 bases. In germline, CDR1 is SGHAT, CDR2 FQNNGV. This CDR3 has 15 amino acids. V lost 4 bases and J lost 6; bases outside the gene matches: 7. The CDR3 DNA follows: TGTGCCAGCAGCTCATCTAGCGGGGGGGGCGGCGAGCAGTACTTC. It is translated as CASSSSSGGGGEQYF.